The rows below give T cell receptor beta chains drawn from one sample of a study of tumor and adjacent non-tumor tissue in lung cancer. TCRdb re-derived calls from the multiplex PCR reads in MiXCR, one entry per CDR3 protein. The repertoire holds 100,000 to 150,000 distinct CDR3 sequences, with approximately 71% as singletons. Sequences were obtained from lung tumor tissue. These receptors all come from a man between 25 and 39 years old with non-small cell lung cancer. Both conserved end residues are part of each CDR3. A D gene is named only where the DNA matches it firmly. Clone size appears in some rows only: once, few, many, or a class for an expanded clone.

v_gene	d_gene	abundance	j_gene	len	CDR3nt	CDR3aa
TRBV10-3	NA	few	TRBJ2-5	11	TGTGCCACCGGAGGTGGGGAGACCCAGTACTTC	CATGGGETQYF
TRBV12-3/TRBV12-4	TRBD2	few	TRBJ2-1	15	TGTGCCAGCAGCCGGGTGCTAGCGGGACCAAATGAGCAGTTCTTC	CASSRVLAGPNEQFF
TRBV6-6	NA	NA	TRBJ2-3	15	TGTGCCAGCAGTTACAGACTGGATAGCACAGATACGCAGTATTTT	CASSYRLDSTDTQYF
TRBV11-3	TRBD1	medium-sized	TRBJ1-1	13	TGTGCCAGCAGCTCGGGGACAGGGCCGGGAGCTTTCTTT	CASSSGTGPGAFF
TRBV5-5	NA	NA	TRBJ1-5	14	TGTGCCAGCAGCCGACAGCGGTCGGATCAGCCCCAGCATTTT	CASSRQRSDQPQHF
TRBV6-5	NA	NA	TRBJ2-3	14	TGTGCCTGCCAATATCTGGGGGGCACAGATACGCAGTATTTC	CACQYLGGTDTQYF
TRBV20-1	NA	NA	TRBJ2-3	13	TGCAATGCTCGCGAGGGTTATGCAGATACGCAGTATTTT	CNAREGYADTQYF
TRBV24-1	TRBD1	NA	TRBJ1-3	18	TGTGCCACTACCCCCGGGACAGCCACTAAGGACTCTGGAAACACCATATATTTT	CATTPGTATKDSGNTIYF
TRBV6-2/TRBV6-3	TRBD1	NA	TRBJ2-7	18	TGTGTCAGCAGTTACTCGTATCGACGGGGACAGATGATCTACAAGCAGTACTTC	CVSSYSYRRGQMIYKQYF
TRBV20-1	NA	NA	TRBJ1-6	14	TGCACTGTTAGAGACTGGACGAATAATTCACCCCTCCACTTT	CTVRDWTNNSPLHF
TRBV11-2	TRBD1	many	TRBJ2-5	14	TGTGCCAGCAGCTTTGGGGGACAGCCAGAGACCCAGTACTTC	CASSFGGQPETQYF
TRBV12-3/TRBV12-4	NA	NA	TRBJ2-5	18	TGTGCCAGCTGTTTAAATTTCGGCCGACCTGCGAGGGGACGGACCCAGTACTTC	CASCLNFGRPARGRTQYF
TRBV6-1	TRBD1	once	TRBJ1-5	14	TGTGCCTGCAGTCGACAGGGCCGAAATCAGCCCCAGCATTTC	CACSRQGRNQPQHF
TRBV20-1	TRBD2	NA	TRBJ2-1	14	TGCAGTGCTAGCTCCGCGGGAGGGTATGATGAGCATTTCTTC	CSASSAGGYDEHFF
TRBV18	TRBD2	NA	TRBJ2-7	16	TGTGCCAGCTCACCACCCCTAGCGGGCGGGAACTACGAGCGGTACTTC	CASSPPLAGGNYERYF
TRBV28	TRBD2	NA	TRBJ2-5	15	TGTGCCAGCAGTCTGACTAGCGCGTACCAAGAGACCCAGTACTTC	CASSLTSAYQETQYF
TRBV4-3	TRBD2	NA	TRBJ2-6	18	TGCGCCAGTAGCCAATCGCAAGCGGGACTTTCTGGGGCCAACGTCCTGACTTTC	CASSQSQAGLSGANVLTF
TRBV4-1	NA	many	TRBJ2-1	15	TGCGCCAGCAGCCGCGCCCTAATGGGTGAAAATGAGCAGTTCTTC	CASSRALMGENEQFF
TRBV4-2	TRBD2	NA	TRBJ2-7	14	TGTGCCAGCAGCCAAGGACTAGCGACGGGGGAGCAGTACTTC	CASSQGLATGEQYF
TRBV5-1	TRBD1	NA	TRBJ1-1	15	TGCGCCAGCAGCACCGAGACAGGGCTGAACACTGAAGCTTTCTTT	CASSTETGLNTEAFF
TRBV20-1	NA	NA	TRBJ2-3	14	TGCAGTGCTAGGAGGCCAGTAAGCACAGATACGCAGTGTTTT	CSARRPVSTDTQCF
TRBV4-3	NA	NA	TRBJ2-5	14	TGCGCCAGTAGCCATGTCTCGGGACAAGAGACCCAGTACTTC	CASSHVSGQETQYF
TRBV20-1	NA	many	TRBJ1-1	15	TGCAGTGCTAGAGATGGGGGGCAGATCAACACTGAAGCTTTCTTT	CSARDGGQINTEAFF
TRBV20-1	TRBD1	NA	TRBJ2-5	13	TGCAGTACTCAAATACAGGGGTTGGAGACCCAGTACTTC	CSTQIQGLETQYF
TRBV7-9	TRBD1	NA	TRBJ2-7	16	TGTGTCAGCAGCTTAGAGGTCCCAGGGGGTAGCCACGAGCAGTACTTC	CVSSLEVPGGSHEQYF
TRBV13	NA	NA	TRBJ2-1	16	TGTGCCAGCGGCTTAGTCGAAGGGACGCCTTACAATGAGCAGTTCTTC	CASGLVEGTPYNEQFF
TRBV6-1	TRBD1	many	TRBJ2-7	15	TGTGCCAGCAGTCGCCACGGACAGGGATCTTACGAGCAGTACTTC	CASSRHGQGSYEQYF
TRBV20-1	TRBD2	NA	TRBJ2-1	14	TGCAGTGTTAGATCCGCGGGAGGGTACAATGAGCACTTCTTC	CSVRSAGGYNEHFF
TRBV7-9	NA	few	TRBJ1-1	14	TGTGCCAGCAGCTTCGAACAGGGGAACACTGAAGCTTTCTTT	CASSFEQGNTEAFF